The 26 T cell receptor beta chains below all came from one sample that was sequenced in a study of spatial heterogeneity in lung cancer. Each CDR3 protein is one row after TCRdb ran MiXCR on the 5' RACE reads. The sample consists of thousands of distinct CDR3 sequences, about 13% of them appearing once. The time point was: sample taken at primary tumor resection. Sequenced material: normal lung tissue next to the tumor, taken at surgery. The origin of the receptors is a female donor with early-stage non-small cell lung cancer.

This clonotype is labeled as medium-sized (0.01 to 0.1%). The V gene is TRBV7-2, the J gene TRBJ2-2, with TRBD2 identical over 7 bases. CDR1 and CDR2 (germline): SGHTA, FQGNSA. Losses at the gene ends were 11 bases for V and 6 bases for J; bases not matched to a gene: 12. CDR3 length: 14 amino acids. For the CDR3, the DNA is TGTGCCCTCCGGGGCGGGAGTAAGTCCGGGGAGCTGTTTTTT. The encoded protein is CALRGGSKSGELFF.

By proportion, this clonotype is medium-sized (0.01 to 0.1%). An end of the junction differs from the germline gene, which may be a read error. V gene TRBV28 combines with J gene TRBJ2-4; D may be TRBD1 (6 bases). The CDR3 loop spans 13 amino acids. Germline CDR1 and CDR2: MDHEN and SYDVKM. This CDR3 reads CASSPAERQGSRF. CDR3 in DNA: TGTGCCAGCAGTCCGGCGGAGCGGCAGGGGTCGCGCTTC.

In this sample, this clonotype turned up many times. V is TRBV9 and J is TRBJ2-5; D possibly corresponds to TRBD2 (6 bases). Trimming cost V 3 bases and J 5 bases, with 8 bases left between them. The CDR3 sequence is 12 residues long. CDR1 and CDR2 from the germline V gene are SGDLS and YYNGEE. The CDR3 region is CASSEGGETQYF. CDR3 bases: TGTGCCAGCAGCGAAGGAGGGGAGACCCAGTACTTC.

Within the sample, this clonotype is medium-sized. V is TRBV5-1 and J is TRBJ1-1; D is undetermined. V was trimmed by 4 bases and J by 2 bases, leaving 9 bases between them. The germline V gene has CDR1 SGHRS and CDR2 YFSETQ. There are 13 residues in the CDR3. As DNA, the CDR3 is TGCGCCAGCAGCACCCGTCTCAACACTGAAGCTTTCTTT. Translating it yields CASSTRLNTEAFF.

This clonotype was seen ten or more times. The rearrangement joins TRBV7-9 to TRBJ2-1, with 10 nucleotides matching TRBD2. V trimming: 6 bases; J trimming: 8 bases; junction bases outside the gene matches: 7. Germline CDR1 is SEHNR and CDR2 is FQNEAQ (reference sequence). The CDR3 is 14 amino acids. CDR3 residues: CASRVAGGYDEQFF. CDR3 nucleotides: TGTGCCAGCAGAGTAGCGGGAGGCTATGATGAGCAGTTCTTC.

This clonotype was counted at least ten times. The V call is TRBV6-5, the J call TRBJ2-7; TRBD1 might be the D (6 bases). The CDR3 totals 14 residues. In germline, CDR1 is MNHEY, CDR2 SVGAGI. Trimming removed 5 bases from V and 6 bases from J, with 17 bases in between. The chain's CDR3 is CASSRLDRPGEQYF. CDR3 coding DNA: TGTGCCAGCAGTCGCCTCGACAGGCCGGGCGAGCAGTACTTC.

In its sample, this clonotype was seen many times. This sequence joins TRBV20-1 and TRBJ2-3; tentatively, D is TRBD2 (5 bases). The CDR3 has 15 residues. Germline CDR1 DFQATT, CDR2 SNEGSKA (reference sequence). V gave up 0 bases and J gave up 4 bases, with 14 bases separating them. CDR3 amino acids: CSARDLARVPDTQYF. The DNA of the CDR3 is TGCAGTGCTAGAGATCTAGCTCGGGTCCCAGATACGCAGTATTTT.

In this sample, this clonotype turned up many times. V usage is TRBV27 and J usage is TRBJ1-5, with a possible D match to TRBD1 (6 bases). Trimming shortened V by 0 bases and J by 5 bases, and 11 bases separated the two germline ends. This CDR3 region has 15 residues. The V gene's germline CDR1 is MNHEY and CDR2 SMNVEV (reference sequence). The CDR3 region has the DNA TGTGCCAGCAGTTTATCTAAGGGGGAGCATCAGCCCCAGCATTTT. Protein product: CASSLSKGEHQPQHF.

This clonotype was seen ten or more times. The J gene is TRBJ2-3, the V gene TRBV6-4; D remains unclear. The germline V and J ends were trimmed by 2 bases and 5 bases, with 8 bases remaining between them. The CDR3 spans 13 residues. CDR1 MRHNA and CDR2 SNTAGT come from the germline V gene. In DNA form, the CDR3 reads TGTGCCAGCAGTGACACCAGAGTAGATACGCAGTATTTT. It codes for CASSDTRVDTQYF.

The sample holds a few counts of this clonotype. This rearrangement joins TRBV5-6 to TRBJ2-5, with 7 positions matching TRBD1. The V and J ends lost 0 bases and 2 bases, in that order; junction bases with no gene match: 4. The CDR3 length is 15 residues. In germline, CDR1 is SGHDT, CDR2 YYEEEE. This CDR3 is CASSLGTGVQETQYF. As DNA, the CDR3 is TGTGCCAGCAGCTTGGGGACAGGAGTACAAGAGACCCAGTACTTC. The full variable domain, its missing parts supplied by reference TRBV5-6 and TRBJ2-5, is DAGVTQSPTHLIKTRGQQVTLRCSPKSGHDTVSWYQQALGQGPQFIFQYYEEEERQRGNFPDRFSGHQFPNYSSELNVNALLLGDSALYLCASSLGTGVQETQYFGPGTRLLVL.

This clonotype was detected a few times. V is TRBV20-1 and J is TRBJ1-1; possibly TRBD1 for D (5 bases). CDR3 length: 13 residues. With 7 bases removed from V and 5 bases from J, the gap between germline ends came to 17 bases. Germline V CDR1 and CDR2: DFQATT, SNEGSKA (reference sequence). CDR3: CSVSRDRWTEAFF. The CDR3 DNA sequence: TGCAGTGTTAGTAGGGACCGGTGGACTGAAGCTTTCTTT.

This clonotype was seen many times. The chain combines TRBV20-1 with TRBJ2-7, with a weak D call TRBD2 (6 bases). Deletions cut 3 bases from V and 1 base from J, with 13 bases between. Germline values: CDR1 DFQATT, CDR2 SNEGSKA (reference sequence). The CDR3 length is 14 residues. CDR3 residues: CSASKLGGSYEQYF. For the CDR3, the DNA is TGCAGTGCTAGCAAACTAGGAGGGTCCTACGAGCAGTACTTC.

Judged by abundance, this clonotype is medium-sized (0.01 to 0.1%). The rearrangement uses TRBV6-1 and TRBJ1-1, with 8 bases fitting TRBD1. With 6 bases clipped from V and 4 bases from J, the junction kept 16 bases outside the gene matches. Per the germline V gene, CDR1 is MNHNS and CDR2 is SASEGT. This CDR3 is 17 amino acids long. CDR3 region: CASRIEQGGFRSTEAFF. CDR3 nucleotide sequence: TGTGCCAGCAGGATCGAACAGGGGGGTTTTCGGTCCACTGAAGCTTTCTTT.

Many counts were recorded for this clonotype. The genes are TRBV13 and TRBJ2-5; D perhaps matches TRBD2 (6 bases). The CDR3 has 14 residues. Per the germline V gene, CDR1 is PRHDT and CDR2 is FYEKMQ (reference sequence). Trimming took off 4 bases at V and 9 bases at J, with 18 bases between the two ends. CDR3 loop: CASSSRDDRWAQYF. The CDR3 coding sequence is TGTGCCAGCAGCTCGCGGGACGACAGATGGGCCCAGTACTTC.

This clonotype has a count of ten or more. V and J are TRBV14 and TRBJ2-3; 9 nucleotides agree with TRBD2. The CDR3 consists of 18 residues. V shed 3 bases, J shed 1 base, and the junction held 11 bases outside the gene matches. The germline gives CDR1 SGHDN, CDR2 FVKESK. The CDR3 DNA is TGTGCCAGCAGCCAGAGCGGGGGGCGACCTTCGGGCACAGATACGCAGTATTTT. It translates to CASSQSGGRPSGTDTQYF.

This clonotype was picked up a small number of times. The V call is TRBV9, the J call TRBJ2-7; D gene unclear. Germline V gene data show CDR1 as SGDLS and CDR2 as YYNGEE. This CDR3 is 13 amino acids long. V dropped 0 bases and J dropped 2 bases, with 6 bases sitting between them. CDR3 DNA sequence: TGTGCCAGCAGCGTAGACAGTACCTACGAGCAGTACTTC. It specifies CASSVDSTYEQYF.

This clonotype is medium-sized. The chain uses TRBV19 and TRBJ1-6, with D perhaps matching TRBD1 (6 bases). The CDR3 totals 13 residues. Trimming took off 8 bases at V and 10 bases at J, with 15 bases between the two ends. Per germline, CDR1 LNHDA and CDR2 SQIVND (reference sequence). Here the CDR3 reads CASSWTAASPLHF. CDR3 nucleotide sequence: TGTGCCAGTTCCTGGACAGCCGCGTCACCCCTCCACTTT.

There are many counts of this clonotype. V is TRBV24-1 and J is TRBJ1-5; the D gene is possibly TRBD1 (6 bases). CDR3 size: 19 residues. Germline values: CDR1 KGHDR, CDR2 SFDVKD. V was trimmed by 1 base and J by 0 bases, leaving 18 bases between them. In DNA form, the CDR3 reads TGTGCCACCAGTGATTTCACAGGGCGTTCAGGTTGTAGCAATCAGCCCCAGCATTTT. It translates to CATSDFTGRSGCSNQPQHF.

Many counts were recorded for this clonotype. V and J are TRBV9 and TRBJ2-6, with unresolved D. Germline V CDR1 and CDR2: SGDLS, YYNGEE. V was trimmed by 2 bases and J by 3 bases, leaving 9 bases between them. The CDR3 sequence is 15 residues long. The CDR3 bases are TGTGCCAGCAGCGTCAGGAGTGGTGGGGCCAACGTCCTGACTTTC. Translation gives CASSVRSGGANVLTF.

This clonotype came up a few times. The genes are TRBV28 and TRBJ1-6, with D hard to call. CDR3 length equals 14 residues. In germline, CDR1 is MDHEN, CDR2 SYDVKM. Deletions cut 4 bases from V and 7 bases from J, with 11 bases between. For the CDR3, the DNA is TGTGCCAGCAGTTCTGGACCCAGCAATTCACCCCTCCACTTT. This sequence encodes CASSSGPSNSPLHF.

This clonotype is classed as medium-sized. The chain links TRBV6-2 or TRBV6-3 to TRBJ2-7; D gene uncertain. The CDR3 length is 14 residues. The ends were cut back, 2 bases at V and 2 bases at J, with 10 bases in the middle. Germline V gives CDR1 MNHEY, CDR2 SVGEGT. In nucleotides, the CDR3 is TGTGCCAGCAGTTACGCCAGAAATCCCTACGAGCAGTACGTC. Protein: CASSYARNPYEQYV.

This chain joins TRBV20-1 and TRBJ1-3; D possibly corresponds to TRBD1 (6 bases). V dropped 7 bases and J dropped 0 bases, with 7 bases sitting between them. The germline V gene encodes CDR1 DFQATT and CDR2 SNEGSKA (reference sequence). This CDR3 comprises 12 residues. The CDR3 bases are TGCAGTGTAGGGGGCTCTGGAAACACCATATATTTT. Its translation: CSVGGSGNTIYF.

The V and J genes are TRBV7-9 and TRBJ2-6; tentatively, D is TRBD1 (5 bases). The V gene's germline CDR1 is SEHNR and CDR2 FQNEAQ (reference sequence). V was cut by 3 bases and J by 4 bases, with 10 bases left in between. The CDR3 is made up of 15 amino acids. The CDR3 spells CASSFGASGANVLTF. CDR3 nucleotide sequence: TGTGCCAGCAGCTTTGGGGCTTCCGGGGCCAACGTCCTGACTTTC.

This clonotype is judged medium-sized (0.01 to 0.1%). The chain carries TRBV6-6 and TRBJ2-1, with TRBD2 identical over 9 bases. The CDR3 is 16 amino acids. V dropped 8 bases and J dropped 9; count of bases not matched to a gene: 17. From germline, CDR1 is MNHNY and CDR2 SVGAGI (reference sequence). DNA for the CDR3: TGTGCCAGCGCGTCCCTTGGCGGGGGGGCCTTGGGTGAGCAGTTCTTC. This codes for CASASLGGGALGEQFF.

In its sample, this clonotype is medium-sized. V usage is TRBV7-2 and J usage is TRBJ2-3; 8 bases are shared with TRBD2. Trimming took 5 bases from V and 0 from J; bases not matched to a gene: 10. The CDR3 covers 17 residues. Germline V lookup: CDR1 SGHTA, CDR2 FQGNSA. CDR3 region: CASSPRSGRGSTDTQYF. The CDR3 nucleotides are TGTGCCAGCAGCCCCCGTTCCGGGAGGGGGAGCACAGATACGCAGTATTTT.

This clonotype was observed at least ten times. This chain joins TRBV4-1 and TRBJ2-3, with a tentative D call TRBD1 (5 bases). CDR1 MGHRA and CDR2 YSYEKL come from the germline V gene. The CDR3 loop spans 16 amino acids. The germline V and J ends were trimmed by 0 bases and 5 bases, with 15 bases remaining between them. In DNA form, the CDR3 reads TGCGCCAGCAGCCAAGAGGGGCGAAGTGGCGTAGATACGCAGTATTTT. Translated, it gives CASSQEGRSGVDTQYF.